The 17 T cell receptor beta chains below come from one sample, sequenced in a study of OX40 agonist ivuxolimab in advanced cancers. Assay used: immunoSEQ multiplex PCR; TCRdb lists only in-frame clones, some missing. The sample includes about 45,000 clones, roughly four fifths of them seen just once. The source material was CD4+ or CD8+ T cells sorted from blood, sampled in a trial of the OX40 agonist ivuxolimab. Receptors originate from an adult with an advanced solid tumor such as melanoma, head and neck, liver or kidney cancer.

The chain carries TRBV2 and TRBJ2-1; a weak D match, TRBD1 (5 bases). Germline lookup yields CDR1 SNHLY and CDR2 FYNNEI. The CDR3 runs 16 residues. V was pared by 1 base and J by 2 bases, with 12 bases between. In DNA, the CDR3 is TGTGCCAGCAGTGAAGTGAGGACACTAACCTACAATGAGCAGTTCTTC. Its protein is CASSEVRTLTYNEQFF.

This chain connects TRBV28 to TRBJ1-4; D unclear. This CDR3 is built from 14 residues. The V gene's germline CDR1 is MDHEN and CDR2 SYDVKM. The germline V and J ends were trimmed by 6 bases and 7 bases, with 15 bases remaining between them. This chain's CDR3 is CASRIRTSGEKLFF. The CDR3 nucleotides are TGTGCCAGCAGGATCAGAACCTCGGGTGAAAAACTGTTTTTT. The full variable domain, with the rest looked up from reference TRBV28 and TRBJ1-4, is DVKVTQSSRYLVKRTGEKVFLECVQDMDHENMFWYRQDPGLGLRLIYFSYDVKMKEKGDIPEGYSVSREKKERFSLILESASTNQTSMYLCASRIRTSGEKLFFGSGTQLSVL.

V gene TRBV7-5 combines with J gene TRBJ2-3. TRBV7-5 is given as a pseudogene. The CDR3 length is 14 residues. The CDR3 protein is CASSLTGKGDTQYF. CDR3 DNA: TGTGCCAGCAGCTTAACTGGCAAGGGAGATACGCAGTATTTT.

The rearrangement links TRBV7-9 to TRBJ2-5; D may be TRBD2 (5 bases). Trimming removed 2 bases from V and 5 bases from J, with 12 bases in between. This CDR3 has 14 residues. Germline V gene data show CDR1 as SEHNR and CDR2 as FQNEAQ (reference sequence). The CDR3 sequence is CASSLRVRGETQYF. As DNA, the CDR3 is TGTGCCAGCAGCTTACGGGTCCGCGGGGAGACCCAGTACTTC. The full variable domain, with the rest looked up from reference TRBV7-9 and TRBJ2-5, is DTGVSQNPRHKITKRGQNVTFRCDPISEHNRLYWYRQTLGQGPEFLTYFQNEAQLEKSRLLSDRFSAERPKGSFSTLEIQRTEQGDSAMYLCASSLRVRGETQYFGPGTRLLVL.

This chain joins TRBV10-1 and TRBJ2-1, with TRBD1 identical over 7 bases. The germline gives CDR1 WNHNN, CDR2 SYGVQD (reference sequence). Germline trimming cut 6 bases from V and 7 bases from J; bases unmatched to any gene: 6. The CDR3 spans 13 residues. CDR3 amino acids: CASSRGQMNEQFF. The CDR3 nucleotides are TGCGCCAGCAGCAGGGGACAGATGAATGAGCAGTTCTTC.

This clone showed up just a few times. V is TRBV28 and J is TRBJ2-7, with a weak D call TRBD1 (6 bases). V lost 10 bases and J lost 4, with 14 bases in between. Germline CDR1 MDHEN, CDR2 SYDVKM. This CDR3 has 12 amino acids. Here the CDR3 DNA reads TGTGCCATACAGGGACGCCGGTACGAGCAGTACTTC. It encodes CAIQGRRYEQYF. Complete variable domain (other parts from reference TRBV28 and TRBJ2-7): DVKVTQSSRYLVKRTGEKVFLECVQDMDHENMFWYRQDPGLGLRLIYFSYDVKMKEKGDIPEGYSVSREKKERFSLILESASTNQTSMYLCAIQGRRYEQYFGPGTRLTVT.

This clone was recorded a few times. This chain links TRBV4-1 with TRBJ1-5; TRBD1 aligns across 8 bases. V gave up 2 bases and J gave up 6 bases; unmatched junction bases: 6. This CDR3 contains 15 residues. From germline, CDR1 is MGHRA and CDR2 YSYEKL. The CDR3 loop is CASSQSGDRSQPQHF. The CDR3 DNA reads as TGCGCCAGCAGCCAAAGCGGGGACAGGTCTCAGCCCCAGCATTTT.

J is TRBJ2-3 and V is TRBV14, with TRBD2 identical over 7 bases. The CDR3 is 15 residues long. With V trimmed by 5 bases and J by 4 bases, 9 bases remained unmatched. Germline V lookup: CDR1 SGHDN, CDR2 FVKESK. CDR3 nucleotide sequence: TGTGCCAGCAGCGAGTTTGCGGGAGATTCAGATACGCAGTATTTT. This translates into CASSEFAGDSDTQYF.

This rearrangement joins TRBV29-1 to TRBJ1-1; D remains ambiguous. Germline V CDR1 and CDR2: SQVTM, ANQGSEA. The CDR3 consists of 13 residues. The V end was cut by 3 bases, the J end by 1 base, with 9 bases between. The CDR3 DNA sequence: TGCAGCGTTGAGAGGCAGCAGAACACTGAAGCTTTCTTT. As protein: CSVERQQNTEAFF.

J is TRBJ1-3 and V is TRBV2; D uncertain. Germline-derived CDR1 and CDR2 are SNHLY and FYNNEI. The CDR3 extends over 12 amino acids. V was cut by 6 bases and J by 2 bases, with 5 bases left in between. The CDR3 DNA is TGTGCCAGCAGGAGTACTGGAAACACCATATATTTT. Amino acid sequence: CASRSTGNTIYF.

The chain joins TRBV6-6 to TRBJ2-2; no firm D call. Germline values: CDR1 MNHNY, CDR2 SVGAGI (reference sequence). V was cut by 2 bases and J by 7 bases, with 8 bases left in between. The CDR3 has 13 residues. The CDR3 coding sequence is TGTGCCAGCAGTTACGGCGGAAACGGGGAGCTGTTTTTT. It translates to CASSYGGNGELFF.

Concerning this clone: At one boundary the junction diverges from the germline segment, which might be a read error. This rearrangement joins TRBV4-2 to TRBJ1-1; D call uncertain. CDR3 length equals 15 residues. CDR1 is LGHNA and CDR2 is YNFKEQ in the germline V gene. The CDR3 coding sequence is TGTGCCAGCAACCAAGATTCTCAGGTAGGCACTGAAGCTTTCTTT. It translates to CASNQDSQVGTEAFF.

V and J are TRBV27 and TRBJ1-5, with D perhaps matching TRBD1 (5 bases). The germline CDR1 and CDR2 sequences are MNHEY and SMNVEV (reference sequence). V dropped 3 bases and J dropped 0 bases, with 9 bases sitting between them. The CDR3 is 15 residues long. The DNA of the CDR3 is TGTGCCAGCAGTTTTGACAGCTATAGCAATCAGCCCCAGCATTTT. Amino acid sequence: CASSFDSYSNQPQHF.

The chain recombines TRBV5-4 with TRBJ2-3, with D unresolved. The CDR3 has 16 residues. Trimming cost V 1 base and J 0 bases, with 12 bases left between them. Germline loops: CDR1 SGHNT, CDR2 YYREEE (reference sequence). The CDR3 region has the DNA TGTGCCAGCAGCTTGTCATCTAGTCCTAGCACAGATACGCAGTATTTT. Residues: CASSLSSSPSTDTQYF.

V usage is TRBV2 and J usage is TRBJ1-4, with D perhaps TRBD1 (6 bases). V gave up 6 bases and J gave up 8 bases, with 10 bases separating them. The germline gives CDR1 SNHLY, CDR2 FYNNEI. This CDR3 is 12 amino acids long. CDR3 sequence (DNA): TGTGCCAGCAGACAGGGAGGGGAAAAACTGTTTTTT. Protein product: CASRQGGEKLFF.

V usage is TRBV2 and J usage is TRBJ2-5; TRBD1 might be the D (5 bases). With 4 bases removed from V and 0 bases from J, the gap between germline ends came to 15 bases. The germline V gene encodes CDR1 SNHLY and CDR2 FYNNEI. The CDR3 has 16 amino acids. CDR3 nucleotides: TGTGCCAGCAGTGTTGGGGCGTTAGCCCACCAAGAGACCCAGTACTTC. This encodes CASSVGALAHQETQYF.

This chain connects TRBV6-5 to TRBJ2-7, with TRBD1 matching over 12 bases. The CDR3 has 15 residues. V shed 0 bases and J 7 bases; nucleotides not matched to a gene: 4. CDR1 and CDR2 (germline): MNHEY, SVGAGI. The DNA for the CDR3 is TGTGCCAGCAGTTACTCGGGACAGGGGGCGCGGGAGCAGTACTTC. Protein: CASSYSGQGAREQYF.